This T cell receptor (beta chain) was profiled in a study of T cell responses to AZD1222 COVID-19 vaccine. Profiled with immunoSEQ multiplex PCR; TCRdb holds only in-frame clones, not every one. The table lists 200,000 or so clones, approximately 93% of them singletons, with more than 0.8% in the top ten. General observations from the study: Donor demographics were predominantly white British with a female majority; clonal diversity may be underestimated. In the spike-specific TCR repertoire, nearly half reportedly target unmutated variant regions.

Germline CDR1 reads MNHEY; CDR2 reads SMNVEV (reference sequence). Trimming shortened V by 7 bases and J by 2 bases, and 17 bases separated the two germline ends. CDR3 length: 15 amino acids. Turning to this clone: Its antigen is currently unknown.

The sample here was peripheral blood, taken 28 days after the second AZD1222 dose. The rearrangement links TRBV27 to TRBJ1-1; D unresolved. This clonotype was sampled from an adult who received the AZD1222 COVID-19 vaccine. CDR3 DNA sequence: TGTGCCAGCATCGGTGCACAGAGCGCTAACACTGAAGCTTTCTTT. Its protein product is CASIGAQSANTEAFF.